The rows below give T cell receptor beta chains drawn from one sample of a study of blood T cell repertoires in COVID-19. Assay: immunoSEQ multiplex PCR; the TCRdb copy retains only in-frame clones and omits some. Of 65,000 to 75,000 clones in the sample, about 90% were seen once. Sequencing was carried out using peripheral blood. All receptors derive from a human donor with active COVID-19. The donor label of this sample is uncertain. Each CDR3 is given with its conserved first and last residue. A D gene is named only where the DNA matches it firmly. Expanded clones are given a class, and other clones once, few, many or no size at all.

TRBJ2-7 few . TRBV7-2 TGTGCCAGCAGCCCGCGAGCATTCGGGCAGTACTTC CASSPRAFGQYF
TRBJ1-2 . . TRBV5-6 TGTGCCAGCAGTGCACAGGGTCCGGACTATGGCTACACCTTC CASSAQGPDYGYTF
TRBJ1-3 medium-sized . TRBV2 TGTGCCAGCAGTGAAAATATGGGGGGTTATAGCTCTGGAAACACCATATATTTT CASSENMGGYSSGNTIYF
TRBJ2-3 . . TRBV11-3 TGTGCCAGCAGCATCAATCCGGGTCCCACAGATACGCAGTATTTT CASSINPGPTDTQYF
TRBJ2-2 few . TRBV4-2 TGTGCCAGCAGCCAAGAAGCGGCAACCGGGGAGCTGTTTTTT CASSQEAATGELFF
TRBJ2-7 once . TRBV13 TGTGCCAGCAGCTCCAGCTCCTACGAGCAGTACTTC CASSSSSYEQYF
TRBJ1-1 . . TRBV25-1 TGTGCCAGCAGTTTAACAGGCCAATCGAACACTGAAGCTTTCTTT CASSLTGQSNTEAFF
TRBJ2-1 . . TRBV4-2 TGTGCCAGCAGCCAAGTCTCCCAGGCCAATGAGCAGTTCTTC CASSQVSQANEQFF
TRBJ1-1 . TRBD1 TRBV28 TGTGCCAGCAGCCTCACGGGCAGGGGGAGTTTCGGAGCTTTCTTT CASSLTGRGSFGAFF
TRBJ2-4 . . TRBV19 TGTGCCAGTAGTATAGATGTGGGTTGGGGCGATCAGTACTTC CASSIDVGWGDQYF
TRBJ1-1 once . TRBV5-1 TGCGCCAGCACCCCCCCGGGGGGGCAGGCAGCGAACACTGAAGCTTTCTTT CASTPPGGQAANTEAFF
TRBJ2-7 . . TRBV14 TGTGCCAGCAGCCAAGATCTTCCCGGGGTATCCTACGAGCAGTACTTC CASSQDLPGVSYEQYF
TRBJ2-7 . TRBD2 TRBV27 TGTGCCAGCAGGGCCGGGACTATGTTTTACGAGCAGTACTTC CASRAGTMFYEQYF
TRBJ1-1 once . TRBV5-5 TGTGCCAGCAGCGTGACAGGAATGAACACTGAAGCTTTCTTT CASSVTGMNTEAFF
TRBJ1-1 . . TRBV27 TGTGCCAGCAGTTTCCTACAGGGAGCTGAAGCTTTCTTT CASSFLQGAEAFF
TRBJ2-3 . TRBD2 TRBV4-1 TGCGCCAGCAGCCAAGAACCAGCGGGAGTTTCAGATACGCAGTATTTT CASSQEPAGVSDTQYF
TRBJ2-1 . TRBD1 TRBV19 TGTGCCAGTAGTGAGAACCGACAGGGGGCGAGCTTCTTC CASSENRQGASFF
TRBJ2-4 . . TRBV9 TGTGCCAGCAGTGAAGGGGGGGAAAACATTCAGTACTTC CASSEGGENIQYF
TRBJ1-3 . . TRBV3-1/TRBV3-2 TGTGCCAGCAGCCAAGACAGGGGAGGAAACACCATATATTTT CASSQDRGGNTIYF
TRBJ2-5 once . TRBV18 TGTGCCAGCTCACCCCCGCTACCACAAGAGACCCAGTACTTC CASSPPLPQETQYF
TRBJ1-1 . . TRBV18 TGTGCCAGCTCACCGACTACCGAAGGGACTGAAGCTTTCTTT CASSPTTEGTEAFF
TRBJ2-5 . TRBD1 TRBV10-3 TGTGCCATCAGGGAAGGGGGCCGGGAGACCCAGTACTTC CAIREGGRETQYF
TRBJ1-5 . TRBD1 TRBV7-9 TGTGCCAGCAGCTTAGGGGACAGGGTGCGCAATCAGCCCCAGCATTTT CASSLGDRVRNQPQHF
TRBJ1-4 once . TRBV10-3 TGTGCCATCAAGGGCGGGACTAATGAAAAACTGTTTTTT CAIKGGTNEKLFF
TRBJ2-1 . . TRBV6-4 TGTGCCAGCAGTGAACAGTCCTACAATGAGCAGTTCTTC CASSEQSYNEQFF
TRBJ2-2 . TRBD2 TRBV27 TGTGCCAGCAGTTTCGCGGGAGCCACCGGGGAGCTGTTTTTT CASSFAGATGELFF
TRBJ2-6 few TRBD2 TRBV19 TGTGCCAGTAGACGGCTAGCGGGTAATACCGCTGGGGCCAACGTCCTGACTTTC CASRRLAGNTAGANVLTF
TRBJ2-5 . . TRBV30 TGTGCCTGGAGTGCAGGGAATCAAGAGACCCAGTACTTC CAWSAGNQETQYF
TRBJ2-2 . . TRBV12-3/TRBV12-4 TGTGCCAGCTCCAAGGGGGAGGGGGAGCTGTTTTTT CASSKGEGELFF
TRBJ2-5 . . TRBV29-1 TGCAGCGTTGATGGGCCCATGAGTGGAGAGACCCAGTACTTC CSVDGPMSGETQYF
TRBJ2-7 . . TRBV2 TGTGCCAGCAGTGAAGGAAGGAGTGCTGCCTACGAGCAGTACTTC CASSEGRSAAYEQYF
TRBJ1-5 . . TRBV29-1 TGCAGCGTTCAGACACAGGTCAATCAGCCCCAGCATTTT CSVQTQVNQPQHF
TRBJ1-1 . . TRBV7-2 TGTGCCAGCAGCGAGGTGTTGAACACTGAAGCTTTCTTT CASSEVLNTEAFF
TRBJ1-2 . . TRBV4-2 TGTGCCAGCAGCCAAGATCCCCAGCGCTATGGCTACACCTTC CASSQDPQRYGYTF
TRBJ2-7 . TRBD1 TRBV12-3/TRBV12-4 TGTGCCAGCAGTTGGACAGGGCGGGAGCAGTACTTC CASSWTGREQYF
TRBJ2-5 . TRBD2 TRBV7-2 TGTGCCAGCAGCTTAGCGCCTAGCGGGAGAAGGAGGCAAGAGACCCAGTACTTC CASSLAPSGRRRQETQYF
TRBJ1-1 . TRBD1 TRBV2 TGTGCCAGCAGTGAACAAAACAGGGGCACTGAAGCTTTCTTT CASSEQNRGTEAFF
TRBJ1-1 . . TRBV28 TGTGCCAGCAGTTTACAGGGGCCGGCTGAAGCTTTCTTT CASSLQGPAEAFF
TRBJ1-1 . . TRBV19 TGTGCCAGCGGGTTGTCTACTGAAGCTTTCTTT CASGLSTEAFF
TRBJ2-1 . . TRBV12-3/TRBV12-4 TGTGCCAGCAGTTTGGCGGGGGCCGATGAGCAGTTCTTC CASSLAGADEQFF
TRBJ2-3 . . TRBV29-1 TGCAGCGTCACCAGGGTTGGCACAGATACGCAGTATTTT CSVTRVGTDTQYF
TRBJ1-2 . TRBD1 TRBV2 TGTGCCACCACGGACAGGGAAAGAGGTGGCTACACCTTC CATTDRERGGYTF
TRBJ1-1 once . TRBV6-5 TGTGCCAGCAGGTGGGTGGGGGGCACTGAAGCTTTCTTT CASRWVGGTEAFF
TRBJ2-7 few . TRBV21-1 TGTGCCAGCAGCAAAGAGGGGGACAGTCCCTACGAGCAGTACTTC CASSKEGDSPYEQYF
TRBJ2-1 . TRBD2 TRBV5-6 TGTGCCAGCAGCTTGGGACTAGCGGGTTACAATGAGCAGTTCTTC CASSLGLAGYNEQFF
TRBJ2-1 . . TRBV5-8 TGTGCCAGCAGCTTGGTGGGGCTGGGGAATGAGCAGTTCTTC CASSLVGLGNEQFF
TRBJ1-2 . TRBD1 TRBV19 TGTGCCAGCCGAACTCGGGGACAGGACTATGGCTACACCTTC CASRTRGQDYGYTF
TRBJ1-4 . . TRBV30 TGTGCCTGGAGTCGCCGGGGTGCTAATGAAAAACTGTTTTTT CAWSRRGANEKLFF
TRBJ1-6 . . TRBV28 TGTGCCAGCAGTTTGCACGGTAATTCACCCCTCCACTTT CASSLHGNSPLHF
TRBJ2-5 . TRBD2 TRBV28 TGTGCCAGCAGTCCGCCGACTAGCGGACAAGAGACCCAGTACTTC CASSPPTSGQETQYF
TRBJ1-2 . . TRBV19 TGTGCCAGTAGTCCCGGAGCCGTTGATTATGGCTACACCTTC CASSPGAVDYGYTF
TRBJ1-5 . . TRBV30 TGTGCCTGGAGTCTCCGGGACTCGGCGGGAGGGCCCCAGCATTTT CAWSLRDSAGGPQHF
TRBJ2-3 . . TRBV7-9 TGTGCCAGCAGCCAAACAGGGTGGAGGACAGATACGCAGTATTTT CASSQTGWRTDTQYF
TRBJ2-1 . TRBD2 TRBV3-1/TRBV3-2 TGTGCCAGCAGCCAAGATTCGGGTAGCGGGAGTCATGAGCAGTTCTTC CASSQDSGSGSHEQFF
TRBJ1-1 . TRBD1 TRBV5-6 TGTGCCAGCAGCTTGAAGGGGGCGAACACTGAAGCTTTCTTT CASSLKGANTEAFF
TRBJ1-1 . . TRBV7-3 TGTGCCAGCAGGCGCTTCTCCGACACTGAAGCTTTCTTT CASRRFSDTEAFF
TRBJ1-2 . . TRBV5-1 TGCGCCAGCAGCCCAGACAGGCTAGGGGCCGATGGCTACACCTTC CASSPDRLGADGYTF
TRBJ1-5 . . TRBV2 TGTGCCAGCCAGGGATCTATTAGCAATCAGCCCCAGCATTTT CASQGSISNQPQHF
TRBJ2-1 once TRBD2 TRBV4-3 TGCGCCAGCAGCCGGGGGAGGGCGAACAATGAGCAGTTCTTC CASSRGRANNEQFF